One sample yielded the 7 T cell receptor beta chains listed below, sequenced in a study of shared clonotypes between healthy human individuals (TCRdb year 2020). The method behind the library was the immunoSEQ multiplex PCR assay. What TCRdb holds here is the immuneACCESS table cut down to in-frame rearrangements. Part of the clones is not present; checked against another copy, under half of the missing clones reflect an unresolved V gene, and the others are unexplained. This sample has about 2 million clones in its table, and 85% to 95% of those were observed once. The top ten constitute roughly 1% of the sample. CD8 naive samples consisted of CD45RO-negative cells that were positively selected for CCR7, yielding a CD45RA+CCR7+ population without TemRA cells. The material sequenced was naive CD8+ T cells sorted from blood. The cell subset or site label of this sample denotes: CD45RA+CCR7+. The receptors shown here come from a man between 18 and 35 years old in good health.

This clone was counted once. The chain combines TRBV10-3 with TRBJ2-5; tentatively, D is TRBD2 (9 bases). CDR1 and CDR2 from the germline V gene are ENHRY and SYGVKD. This CDR3 is 15 amino acids long. V was cut by 10 bases and J by 7 bases, with 25 bases left in between. Written as DNA, the CDR3 is TGTGCCACCTGGGACAGGACTAGCGAAAAAGGGACCCAGTACTTC. This gives the protein CATWDRTSEKGTQYF.

As to this clone: Being one base from a much bigger clone, this may be a read error. In the same sample, other DNA sequences code for this CDR3. V and J are TRBV11-2 and TRBJ2-7, with 7 bases lining up with TRBD1. Trimming at V came to 1 base and at J to 3 bases, leaving 3 bases not matched to a gene. This CDR3 region has 14 residues. Germline V gives CDR1 SGHAT, CDR2 FQNNGV. The chain's CDR3 is CASSLGAGGYEQYF. In nucleotides, the CDR3 is TGTGCCAGCAGCTTAGGGGCAGGGGGCTACGAGCAGTACTTC.

V usage is TRBV5-1 and J usage is TRBJ2-5; maybe TRBD2 (5 bases). The V end lost 3 bases, the J end lost 0 bases, and 9 bases lay between the germline ends. Per germline, CDR1 SGHRS and CDR2 YFSETQ. The CDR3 is made up of 14 amino acids. The CDR3 DNA follows: TGCGCCAGCAGCTCCATAGCGAACCAAGAGACCCAGTACTTC. It encodes CASSSIANQETQYF.

The V call is TRBV13, the J call TRBJ2-5; possible D gene TRBD2, 5 bases. The V gene's germline CDR1 is PRHDT and CDR2 FYEKMQ (reference sequence). This CDR3 contains 16 residues. The V and J ends lost 5 bases and 2 bases respectively, with 18 bases between them. This chain's CDR3 is CASSAREEGGQETQYF. The CDR3 coding sequence is TGTGCCAGCAGCGCACGAGAGGAAGGAGGACAAGAGACCCAGTACTTC.

Points on this clone: Other DNA variants within this sample encode the same CDR3. The chain has TRBV30 and TRBJ2-2; D is possibly TRBD2 (5 bases). CDR3 length equals 13 residues. The V and J ends lost 0 bases and 3 bases respectively, with 5 bases between them. CDR1 is GTSNPN, CDR2 SVGIG, per germline (reference sequence). The CDR3 protein is CAWSVLDTGELFF. CDR3 sequence (DNA): TGTGCCTGGAGTGTACTAGACACCGGGGAGCTGTTTTTT.

The genes are TRBV7-2 and TRBJ2-5, with a possible D match to TRBD2 (5 bases). This CDR3 spans 16 amino acids. Looked up from germline, CDR1 is SGHTA and CDR2 is FQGNSA. V shed 5 bases and J shed 4 bases, with 20 bases lying between them. CDR3 amino acids: CASSQEVVWAGETQYF. The DNA for the CDR3 is TGTGCCAGCAGCCAAGAGGTAGTGTGGGCGGGAGAGACCCAGTACTTC.

V usage is TRBV27 and J usage is TRBJ2-1, with 10 bases that match TRBD1. This CDR3 comprises 16 residues. CDR1 and CDR2 (germline): MNHEY, SMNVEV (reference sequence). V was pared by 2 bases and J by 9 bases, with 10 bases of the junction left unmatched. This chain's CDR3 is CASSLVLGQGFFEQFF. The CDR3 nucleotides are TGTGCCAGCAGTTTAGTTCTGGGACAGGGGTTCTTTGAGCAGTTCTTC.